This T cell receptor (beta chain) was found in a study of OX40 agonist ivuxolimab in advanced cancers. Background on the study: At doses from 0.01 to 10 mg/kg, patients were given intravenous ivuxolimab every 2 weeks. Dose-escalation subjects each had hepatocellular carcinoma, melanoma, renal cell or head and neck cancer.

Germline CDR1 reads SGHTA; CDR2 reads FQGTGA. The V segment lost 2 bases and the J segment 5 bases; nucleotides outside the gene matches: 6. This CDR3 contains 15 residues. The method was immunoSEQ multiplex PCR; TCRdb's version includes in-frame clones alone and lacks a portion of them. In the table there are more than 65,000 clones, around 90% of which are singletons. Sample: CD4+ or CD8+ T cells sorted from blood, taken in a trial of the OX40 agonist ivuxolimab. This rearrangement joins TRBV7-3 to TRBJ2-1, with 7 positions matching TRBD1. The TCR sequence derives from an adult with an advanced solid tumor such as melanoma, head and neck, liver or kidney cancer. The chain's CDR3 is CASSLSGQSHNEQFF. The CDR3 region has the DNA TGTGCCAGCAGCTTATCGGGACAGTCACACAATGAGCAGTTCTTC.